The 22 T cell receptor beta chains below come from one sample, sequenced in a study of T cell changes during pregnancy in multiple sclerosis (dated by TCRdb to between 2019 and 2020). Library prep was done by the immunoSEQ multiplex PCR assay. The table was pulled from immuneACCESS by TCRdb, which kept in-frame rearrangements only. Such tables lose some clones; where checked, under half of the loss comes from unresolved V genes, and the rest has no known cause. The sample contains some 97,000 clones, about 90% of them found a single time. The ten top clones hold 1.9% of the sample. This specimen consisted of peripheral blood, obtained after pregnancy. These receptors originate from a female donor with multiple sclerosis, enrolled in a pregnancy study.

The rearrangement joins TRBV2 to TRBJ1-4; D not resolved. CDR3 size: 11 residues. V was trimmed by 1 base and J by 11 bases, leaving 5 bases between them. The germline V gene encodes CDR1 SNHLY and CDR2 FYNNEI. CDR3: CASSEVRKLFF. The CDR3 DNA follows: TGTGCCAGCAGTGAAGTGAGGAAACTGTTTTTT.

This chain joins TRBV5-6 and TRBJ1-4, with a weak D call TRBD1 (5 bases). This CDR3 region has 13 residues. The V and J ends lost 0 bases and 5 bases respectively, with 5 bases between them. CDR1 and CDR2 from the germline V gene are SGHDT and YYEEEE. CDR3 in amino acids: CASSLGQNEKLFF. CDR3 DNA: TGTGCCAGCAGCTTGGGACAGAATGAAAAACTGTTTTTT.

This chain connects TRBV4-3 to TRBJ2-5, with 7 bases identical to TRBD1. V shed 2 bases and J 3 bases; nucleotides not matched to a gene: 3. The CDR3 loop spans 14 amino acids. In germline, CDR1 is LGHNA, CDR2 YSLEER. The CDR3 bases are TGCGCCAGCAGCCAATCCGGGACAGAAGAGACCCAGTACTTC. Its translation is CASSQSGTEETQYF.

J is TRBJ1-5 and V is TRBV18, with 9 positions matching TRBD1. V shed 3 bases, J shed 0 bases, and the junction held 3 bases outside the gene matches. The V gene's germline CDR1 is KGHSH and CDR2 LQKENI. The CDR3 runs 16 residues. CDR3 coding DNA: TGTGCCAGCTCACCTGGACAGGGGAGTAGCAATCAGCCCCAGCATTTT. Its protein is CASSPGQGSSNQPQHF.

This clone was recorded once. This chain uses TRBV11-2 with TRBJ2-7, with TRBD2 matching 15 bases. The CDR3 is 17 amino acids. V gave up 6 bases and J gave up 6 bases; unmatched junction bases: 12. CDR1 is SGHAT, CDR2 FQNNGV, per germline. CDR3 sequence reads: CASRSVRGGLAGGEQYF. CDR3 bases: TGTGCCAGCAGGTCTGTCCGGGGGGGACTAGCGGGAGGCGAGCAGTACTTC.

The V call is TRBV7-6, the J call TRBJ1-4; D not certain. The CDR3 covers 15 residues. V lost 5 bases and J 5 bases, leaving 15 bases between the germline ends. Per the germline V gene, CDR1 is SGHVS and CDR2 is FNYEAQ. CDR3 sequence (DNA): TGTGCCAGCAGCGCCTACAGAAATCCGAATGAAAAACTGTTTTTT. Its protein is CASSAYRNPNEKLFF.

The CDR3 region has the DNA TGTGCCAGTACCCCACGGCGGGTCGGTTCGCCGGTCTATGGCTACACCTTC. Translated, it gives CASTPRRVGSPVYGYTF. The J gene is TRBJ1-2, the V gene TRBV19, with D unresolved. Trimming cost V 7 bases and J 4 bases, with 25 bases left between them. The CDR3 totals 17 residues. Germline V CDR1 and CDR2: LNHDA, SQIVND (reference sequence).

CDR3 sequence (DNA): TGTGCCTGGAACGAGTTAGGGGGAACCTACAATGAGCAGTTCTTC. It yields the protein CAWNELGGTYNEQFF. The rearrangement links TRBV30 to TRBJ2-1; weak D call: TRBD1 (6 bases). V gave up 4 bases and J gave up 2 bases, with 15 bases separating them. Germline loops: CDR1 GTSNPN, CDR2 SVGIG (reference sequence). This CDR3 spans 15 amino acids.

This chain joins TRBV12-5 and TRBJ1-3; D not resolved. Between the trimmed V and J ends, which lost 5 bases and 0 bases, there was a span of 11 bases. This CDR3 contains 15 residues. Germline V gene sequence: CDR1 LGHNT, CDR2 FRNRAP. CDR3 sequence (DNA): TGTGCTAGTGGTACCGACCAGGACTCTGGAAACACCATATATTTT. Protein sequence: CASGTDQDSGNTIYF.

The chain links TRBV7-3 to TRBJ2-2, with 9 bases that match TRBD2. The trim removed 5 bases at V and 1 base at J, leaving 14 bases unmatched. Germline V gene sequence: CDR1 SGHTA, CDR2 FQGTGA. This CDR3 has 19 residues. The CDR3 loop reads CASSPRGGGAKGNTGELFF. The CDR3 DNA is TGTGCCAGCAGCCCCAGGGGCGGGGGGGCCAAGGGGAACACCGGGGAGCTGTTTTTT.

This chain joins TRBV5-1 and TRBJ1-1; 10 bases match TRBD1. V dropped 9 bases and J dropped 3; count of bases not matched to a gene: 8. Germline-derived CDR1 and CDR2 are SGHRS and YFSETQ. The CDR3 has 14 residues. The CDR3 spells CANRQGAKDTEAFF. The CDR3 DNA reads TGCGCCAACCGACAGGGGGCGAAGGACACTGAAGCTTTCTTT.

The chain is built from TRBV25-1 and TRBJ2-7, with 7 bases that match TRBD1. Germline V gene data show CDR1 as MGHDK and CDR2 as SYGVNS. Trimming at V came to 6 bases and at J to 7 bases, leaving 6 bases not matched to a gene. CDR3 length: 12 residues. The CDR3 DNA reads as TGTGCCAGCAGCGTGAAGGGGGCAGAGCAGTACTTC. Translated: CASSVKGAEQYF.

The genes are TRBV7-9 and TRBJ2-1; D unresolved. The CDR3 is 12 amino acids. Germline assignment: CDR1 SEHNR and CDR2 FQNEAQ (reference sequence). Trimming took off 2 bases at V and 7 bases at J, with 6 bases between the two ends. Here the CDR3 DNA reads TGTGCCAGCAGCTTAACTCAAAATGAGCAGTTCTTC. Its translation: CASSLTQNEQFF.

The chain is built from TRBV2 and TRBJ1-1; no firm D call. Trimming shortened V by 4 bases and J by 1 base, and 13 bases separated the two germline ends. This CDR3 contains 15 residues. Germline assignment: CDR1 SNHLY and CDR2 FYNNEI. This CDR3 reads CASSVQTTRNTEAFF. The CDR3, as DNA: TGTGCCAGCAGTGTCCAAACAACCAGGAACACTGAAGCTTTCTTT.

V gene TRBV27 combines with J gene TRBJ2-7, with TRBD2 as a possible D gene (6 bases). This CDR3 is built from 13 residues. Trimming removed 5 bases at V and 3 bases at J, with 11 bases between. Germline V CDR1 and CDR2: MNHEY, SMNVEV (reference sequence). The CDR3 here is CASSNSGNYEQYF. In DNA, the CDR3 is TGTGCCAGCAGTAATAGCGGTAACTACGAGCAGTACTTC.

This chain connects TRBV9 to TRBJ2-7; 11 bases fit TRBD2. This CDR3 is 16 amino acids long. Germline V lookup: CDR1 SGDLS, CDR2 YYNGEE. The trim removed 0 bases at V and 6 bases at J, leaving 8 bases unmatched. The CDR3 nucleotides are TGTGCCAGCAGCGTAGGGGGGACTAGCGGTTCCCCCGAGCAGTACTTC. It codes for CASSVGGTSGSPEQYF.

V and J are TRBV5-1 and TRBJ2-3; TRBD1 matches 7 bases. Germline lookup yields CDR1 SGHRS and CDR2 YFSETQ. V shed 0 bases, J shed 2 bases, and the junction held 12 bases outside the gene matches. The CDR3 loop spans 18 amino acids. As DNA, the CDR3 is TGCGCCAGCAGCTTGGTGGGCATACAGGGGTTGGACACAGATACGCAGTATTTT. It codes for CASSLVGIQGLDTDTQYF.

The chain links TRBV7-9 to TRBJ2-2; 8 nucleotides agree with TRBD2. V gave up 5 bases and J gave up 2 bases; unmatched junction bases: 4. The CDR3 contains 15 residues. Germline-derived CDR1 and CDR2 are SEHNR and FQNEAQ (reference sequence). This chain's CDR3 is CASSPRTSNTGELFF. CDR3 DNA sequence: TGTGCCAGCAGCCCCCGGACTAGCAACACCGGGGAGCTGTTTTTT.

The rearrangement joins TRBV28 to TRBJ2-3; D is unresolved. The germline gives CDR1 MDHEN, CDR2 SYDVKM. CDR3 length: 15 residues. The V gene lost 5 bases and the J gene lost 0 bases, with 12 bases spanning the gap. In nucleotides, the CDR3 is TGTGCCAGCAGTCTAACCCACAGTAGCACAGATACGCAGTATTTT. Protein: CASSLTHSSTDTQYF. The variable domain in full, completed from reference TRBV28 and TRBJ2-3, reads DVKVTQSSRYLVKRTGEKVFLECVQDMDHENMFWYRQDPGLGLRLIYFSYDVKMKEKGDIPEGYSVSREKKERFSLILESASTNQTSMYLCASSLTHSSTDTQYFGPGTRLTVL.

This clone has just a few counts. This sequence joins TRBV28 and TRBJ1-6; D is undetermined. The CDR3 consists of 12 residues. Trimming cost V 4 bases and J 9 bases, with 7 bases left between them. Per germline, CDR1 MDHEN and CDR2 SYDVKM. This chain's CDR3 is CASSSPISPLHF. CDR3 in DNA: TGTGCCAGCAGTTCCCCCATTTCACCCCTCCACTTT.

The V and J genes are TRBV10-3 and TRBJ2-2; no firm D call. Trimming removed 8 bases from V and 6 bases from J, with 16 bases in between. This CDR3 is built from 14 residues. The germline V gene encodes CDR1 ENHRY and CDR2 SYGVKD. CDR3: CAISLEVVAGELFF. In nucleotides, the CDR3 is TGTGCCATCTCCCTTGAGGTTGTCGCCGGGGAGCTGTTTTTT.

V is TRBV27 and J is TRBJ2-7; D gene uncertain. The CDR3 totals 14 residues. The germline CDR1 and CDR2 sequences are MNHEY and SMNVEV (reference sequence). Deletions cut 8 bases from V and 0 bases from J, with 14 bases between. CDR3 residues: CASGTPGYSYEQYF. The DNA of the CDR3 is TGTGCCAGCGGCACTCCGGGTTACTCCTACGAGCAGTACTTC.